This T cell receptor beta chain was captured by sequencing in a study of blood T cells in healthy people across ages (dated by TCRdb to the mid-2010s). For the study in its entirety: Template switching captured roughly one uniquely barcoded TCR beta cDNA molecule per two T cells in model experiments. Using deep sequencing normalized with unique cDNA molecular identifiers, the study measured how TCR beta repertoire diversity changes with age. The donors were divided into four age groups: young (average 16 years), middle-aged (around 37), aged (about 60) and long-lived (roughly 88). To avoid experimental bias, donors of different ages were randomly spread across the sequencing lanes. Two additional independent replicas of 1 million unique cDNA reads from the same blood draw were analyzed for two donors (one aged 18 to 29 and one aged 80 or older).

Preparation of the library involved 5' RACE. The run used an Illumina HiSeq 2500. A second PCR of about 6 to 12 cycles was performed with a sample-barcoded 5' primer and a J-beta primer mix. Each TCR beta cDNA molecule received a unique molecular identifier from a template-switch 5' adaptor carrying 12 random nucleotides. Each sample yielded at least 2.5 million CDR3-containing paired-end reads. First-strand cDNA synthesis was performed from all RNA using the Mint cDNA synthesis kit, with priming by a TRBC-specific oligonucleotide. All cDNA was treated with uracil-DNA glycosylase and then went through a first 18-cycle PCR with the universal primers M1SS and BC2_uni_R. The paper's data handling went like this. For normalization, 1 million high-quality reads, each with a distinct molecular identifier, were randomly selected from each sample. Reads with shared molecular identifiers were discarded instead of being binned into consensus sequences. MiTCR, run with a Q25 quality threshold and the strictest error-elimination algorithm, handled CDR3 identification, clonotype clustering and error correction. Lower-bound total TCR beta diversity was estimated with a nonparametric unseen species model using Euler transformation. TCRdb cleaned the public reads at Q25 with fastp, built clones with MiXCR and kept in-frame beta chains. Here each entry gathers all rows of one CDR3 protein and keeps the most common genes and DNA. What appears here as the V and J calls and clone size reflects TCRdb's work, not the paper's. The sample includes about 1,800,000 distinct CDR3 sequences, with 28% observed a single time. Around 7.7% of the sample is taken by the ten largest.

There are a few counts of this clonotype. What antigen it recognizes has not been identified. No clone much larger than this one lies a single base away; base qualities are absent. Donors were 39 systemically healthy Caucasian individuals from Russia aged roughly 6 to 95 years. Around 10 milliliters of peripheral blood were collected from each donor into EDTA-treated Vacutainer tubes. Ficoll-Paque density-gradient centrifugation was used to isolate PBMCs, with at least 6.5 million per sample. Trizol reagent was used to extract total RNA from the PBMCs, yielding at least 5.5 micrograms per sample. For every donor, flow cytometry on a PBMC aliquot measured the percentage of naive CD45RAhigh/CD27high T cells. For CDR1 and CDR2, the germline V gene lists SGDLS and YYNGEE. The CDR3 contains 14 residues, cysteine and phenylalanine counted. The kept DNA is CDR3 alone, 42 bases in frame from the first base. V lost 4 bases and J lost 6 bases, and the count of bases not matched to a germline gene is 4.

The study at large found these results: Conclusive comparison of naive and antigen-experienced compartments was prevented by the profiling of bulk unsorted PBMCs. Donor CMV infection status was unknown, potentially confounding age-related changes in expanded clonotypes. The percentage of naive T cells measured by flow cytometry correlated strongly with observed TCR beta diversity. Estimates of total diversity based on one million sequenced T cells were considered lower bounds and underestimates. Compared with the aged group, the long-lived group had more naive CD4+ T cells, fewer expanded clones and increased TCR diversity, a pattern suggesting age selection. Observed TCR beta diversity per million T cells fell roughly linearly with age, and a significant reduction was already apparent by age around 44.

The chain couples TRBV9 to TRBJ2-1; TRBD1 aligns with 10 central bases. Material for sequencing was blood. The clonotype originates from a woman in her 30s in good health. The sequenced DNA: TGTGCCAGCAGCTCTCGGACAGGGGGCAATGAGCAGTTCTTC. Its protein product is CASSSRTGGNEQFF.